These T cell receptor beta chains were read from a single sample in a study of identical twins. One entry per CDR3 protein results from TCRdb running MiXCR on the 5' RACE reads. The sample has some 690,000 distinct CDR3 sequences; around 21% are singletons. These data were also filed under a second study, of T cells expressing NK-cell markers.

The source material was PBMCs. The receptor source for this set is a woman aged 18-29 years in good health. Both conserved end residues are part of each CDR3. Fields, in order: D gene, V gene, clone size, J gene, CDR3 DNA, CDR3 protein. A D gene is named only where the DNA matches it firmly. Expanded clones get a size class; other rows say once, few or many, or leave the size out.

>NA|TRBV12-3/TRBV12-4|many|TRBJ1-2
TGTGCCGGGGGCTACCGGGGTCGGGACTATGGCTACACCTTC
CAGGYRGRDYGYTF
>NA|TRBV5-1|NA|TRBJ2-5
TGCGCCAGCAGCCCTGAGACGGGAGTAGAGACCCAGTACTTC
CASSPETGVETQYF
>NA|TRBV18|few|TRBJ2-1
TGTGCCAGCTCCCCAAATGTGGATGAGCAGTTCTTC
CASSPNVDEQFF
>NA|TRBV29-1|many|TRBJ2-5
TGCAGCGTCGCAAGGATTGGAGAGACCCAGTACTTC
CSVARIGETQYF
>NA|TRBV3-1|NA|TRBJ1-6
TGTGCCAGCAGCCAAGATTGGGCCAGGGAGAATTCACCCCTCCACTTT
CASSQDWARENSPLHF
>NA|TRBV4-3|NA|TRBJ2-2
TGCGCCAGCAGCCAATGGGACACCGGGGAGCTGTTTTTT
CASSQWDTGELFF
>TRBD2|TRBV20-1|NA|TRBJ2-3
TGCAGTGCTACGCAAGGACTAGCGACAAGCACAGATACGCAGTATTTT
CSATQGLATSTDTQYF
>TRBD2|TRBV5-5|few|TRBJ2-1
TGTGCCAGCGCGAGAACGGGACTAGCGGGAAATGAGCAGTTCTTC
CASARTGLAGNEQFF
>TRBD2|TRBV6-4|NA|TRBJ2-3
TGTGCCAGCAGTGACTCTTGGGAGGGGACAGATACGCAGTATTTT
CASSDSWEGTDTQYF
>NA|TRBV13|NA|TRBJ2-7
TGTGCCAGCAGGCGATCCGGGACCGCGCTCTACGAGCAGTACTTC
CASRRSGTALYEQYF
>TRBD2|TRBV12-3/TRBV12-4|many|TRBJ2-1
TGTGCCAGCAGCCCGGGACTAGCGAAGTTCAATGAGCAGTTCTTC
CASSPGLAKFNEQFF
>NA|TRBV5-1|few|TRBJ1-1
TGCGCCAGCAGCGCGGAATTAAACGTTGGGGGAACTGAAGCTTTCTTT
CASSAELNVGGTEAFF
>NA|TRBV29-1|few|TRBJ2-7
TGCAGCCCGCCATTTAGGCAGCCCTCCTACGAGCAGTACTTC
CSPPFRQPSYEQYF
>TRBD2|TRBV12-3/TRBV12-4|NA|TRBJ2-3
TGTGCCAGCAGTCTAGCGGGGGGGCAAGTAGATACGCAGTATTTT
CASSLAGGQVDTQYF
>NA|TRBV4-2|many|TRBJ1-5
TGTGCCAGCAGCCAAGGGACTGGCAATCAGCCCCAGCATTTT
CASSQGTGNQPQHF
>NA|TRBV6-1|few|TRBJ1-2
TGTGCCAGCAGATTGACTGTTAACTATGGCTACACCTTC
CASRLTVNYGYTF
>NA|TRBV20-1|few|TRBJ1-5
TGCAGTGCTACCGGCCGTAGGCTCAATCAGCCCCAGCATTTT
CSATGRRLNQPQHF
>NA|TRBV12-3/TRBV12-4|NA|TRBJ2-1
TGTGCCAGCAGCCAGATTGTGAATGAGCAGTTCTTC
CASSQIVNEQFF
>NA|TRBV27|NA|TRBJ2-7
TGTGCCAGCAGTTTTTCGGGACCTCTAAGAGAGCAGTACTTC
CASSFSGPLREQYF
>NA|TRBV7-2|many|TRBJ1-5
TGTGCCAGCAGCCGAGCCGTCAATCAGCCCCAGCATTTT
CASSRAVNQPQHF
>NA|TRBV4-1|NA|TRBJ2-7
TGCGCCAGCAGCCAAGTGAGTAAGGCGTACGAGCAGTACTTC
CASSQVSKAYEQYF
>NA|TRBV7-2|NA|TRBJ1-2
TGTGCCAGCAGACCCGGGACCCCCCGTGGCTATGGCTACACCTTC
CASRPGTPRGYGYTF
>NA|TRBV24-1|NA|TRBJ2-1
TGTGCCACCAGTCTTGCGGGGGAGCAGTTCTTC
CATSLAGEQFF
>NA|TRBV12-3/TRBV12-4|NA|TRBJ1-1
TGTGCCAGCAGTATAGGAAGGCCGAACACTGAAGCTTTCTTT
CASSIGRPNTEAFF
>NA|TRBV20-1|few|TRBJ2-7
TGCAGTGCTCCCCTGTGGAGCGACGAGCAGTACTTC
CSAPLWSDEQYF
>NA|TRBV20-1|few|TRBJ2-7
TGCAGTGCTAGGGGGCAGGTAGCCTACGAGCAGTACTTC
CSARGQVAYEQYF
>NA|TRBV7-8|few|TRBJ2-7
TGTGCCAGCAGCATGAGAGACGAGCAGTACTTC
CASSMRDEQYF
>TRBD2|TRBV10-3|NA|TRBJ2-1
TGTGCCATCACTTGGACTAGCGTCACCTACAATGAGCAGTTCTTC
CAITWTSVTYNEQFF
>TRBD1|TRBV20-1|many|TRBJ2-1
TGCAGTGCTAGAGATCGGGCGGGACAGGGGCGAAATGAGCAGTTCTTC
CSARDRAGQGRNEQFF
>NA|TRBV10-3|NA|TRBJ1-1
TGTGCCATCAGTGAGACCGGGGGACCTGACACTGAAGCTTTCTTT
CAISETGGPDTEAFF
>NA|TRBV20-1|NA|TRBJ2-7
TGCAGTGCTTCAGGACCGATCTCCTACGAGCAGTACTTC
CSASGPISYEQYF
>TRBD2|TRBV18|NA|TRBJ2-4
TGTGCCAGCTCACCACTTGGGGAGGGCATTCAGTACTTC
CASSPLGEGIQYF
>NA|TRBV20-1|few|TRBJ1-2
TGCAGTGCTCCGTCGGGGTTTGGCTACACCTTC
CSAPSGFGYTF
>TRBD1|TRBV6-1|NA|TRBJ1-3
TGTGCCAGCAGCCTTGACAGGGGCTCTGGAAACACCATATATTTT
CASSLDRGSGNTIYF
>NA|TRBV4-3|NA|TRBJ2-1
TGCGCCAGCAGCCAGCATGGGGGGATTGAGCAGTTCTTC
CASSQHGGIEQFF
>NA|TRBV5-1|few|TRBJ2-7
TGCGCCAGCAGCCCCTACCTTCCAGACAGAAATGGCGAGCAGTACTTC
CASSPYLPDRNGEQYF
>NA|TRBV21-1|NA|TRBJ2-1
TGTGCCAGCAGCATCGAGGACCTCCCTACAGGGGATGAGCAGTTCTTC
CASSIEDLPTGDEQFF
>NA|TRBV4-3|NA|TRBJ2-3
TGCGCCAGCAGCCAAGAAGGGACCAACACAGATACGCAGTATTTT
CASSQEGTNTDTQYF
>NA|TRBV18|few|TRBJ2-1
TGTGCCAGCTCACCACCCGGCAGGGTATACAATGAGCAGTTCTTC
CASSPPGRVYNEQFF
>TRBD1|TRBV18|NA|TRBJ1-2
TGTGCCAGCTCACCAGAAGGGGGCGAGGTCTATGGCTACACCTTC
CASSPEGGEVYGYTF
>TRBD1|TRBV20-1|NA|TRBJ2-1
TGCAGTGCTAGCCCAACCGGGACAGTCTCCTACAATGAGCAGTTCTTC
CSASPTGTVSYNEQFF
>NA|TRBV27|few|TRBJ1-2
TGTGCCAGCAGTTTAACGCATTACTATGGCTACACCTTC
CASSLTHYYGYTF
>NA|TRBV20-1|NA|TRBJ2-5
TGCAGTGCACGACCCAGCAGGGAGACCCAGTACTTC
CSARPSRETQYF